This T cell receptor (beta chain) is from a study of blood T cells in healthy people across ages. This clonotype came up many times. Drawing of peripheral blood yielded approximately 10 milliliters from each donor. The second PCR ran roughly 7 to 11 cycles with a sample-barcoded 5' primer and J-beta primers. TCRdb re-analysed the 5' RACE reads in MiXCR, keeping a single row per CDR3 protein. The table lists about 1.6 million distinct CDR3 sequences, roughly 30% of them singletons. The sequenced sample consisted of blood. This TCR was recovered from a young woman in good health.

The CDR3 sequence is CATSDLRQTQYF. The DNA of the CDR3 is TGTGCCACCAGTGATTTGAGGCAGACCCAGTACTTC. J is TRBJ2-5 and V is TRBV24-1; the D is unclear. V dropped 0 bases and J dropped 6 bases, with 4 bases sitting between them. This CDR3 has 12 residues. Germline V gives CDR1 KGHDR, CDR2 SFDVKD.